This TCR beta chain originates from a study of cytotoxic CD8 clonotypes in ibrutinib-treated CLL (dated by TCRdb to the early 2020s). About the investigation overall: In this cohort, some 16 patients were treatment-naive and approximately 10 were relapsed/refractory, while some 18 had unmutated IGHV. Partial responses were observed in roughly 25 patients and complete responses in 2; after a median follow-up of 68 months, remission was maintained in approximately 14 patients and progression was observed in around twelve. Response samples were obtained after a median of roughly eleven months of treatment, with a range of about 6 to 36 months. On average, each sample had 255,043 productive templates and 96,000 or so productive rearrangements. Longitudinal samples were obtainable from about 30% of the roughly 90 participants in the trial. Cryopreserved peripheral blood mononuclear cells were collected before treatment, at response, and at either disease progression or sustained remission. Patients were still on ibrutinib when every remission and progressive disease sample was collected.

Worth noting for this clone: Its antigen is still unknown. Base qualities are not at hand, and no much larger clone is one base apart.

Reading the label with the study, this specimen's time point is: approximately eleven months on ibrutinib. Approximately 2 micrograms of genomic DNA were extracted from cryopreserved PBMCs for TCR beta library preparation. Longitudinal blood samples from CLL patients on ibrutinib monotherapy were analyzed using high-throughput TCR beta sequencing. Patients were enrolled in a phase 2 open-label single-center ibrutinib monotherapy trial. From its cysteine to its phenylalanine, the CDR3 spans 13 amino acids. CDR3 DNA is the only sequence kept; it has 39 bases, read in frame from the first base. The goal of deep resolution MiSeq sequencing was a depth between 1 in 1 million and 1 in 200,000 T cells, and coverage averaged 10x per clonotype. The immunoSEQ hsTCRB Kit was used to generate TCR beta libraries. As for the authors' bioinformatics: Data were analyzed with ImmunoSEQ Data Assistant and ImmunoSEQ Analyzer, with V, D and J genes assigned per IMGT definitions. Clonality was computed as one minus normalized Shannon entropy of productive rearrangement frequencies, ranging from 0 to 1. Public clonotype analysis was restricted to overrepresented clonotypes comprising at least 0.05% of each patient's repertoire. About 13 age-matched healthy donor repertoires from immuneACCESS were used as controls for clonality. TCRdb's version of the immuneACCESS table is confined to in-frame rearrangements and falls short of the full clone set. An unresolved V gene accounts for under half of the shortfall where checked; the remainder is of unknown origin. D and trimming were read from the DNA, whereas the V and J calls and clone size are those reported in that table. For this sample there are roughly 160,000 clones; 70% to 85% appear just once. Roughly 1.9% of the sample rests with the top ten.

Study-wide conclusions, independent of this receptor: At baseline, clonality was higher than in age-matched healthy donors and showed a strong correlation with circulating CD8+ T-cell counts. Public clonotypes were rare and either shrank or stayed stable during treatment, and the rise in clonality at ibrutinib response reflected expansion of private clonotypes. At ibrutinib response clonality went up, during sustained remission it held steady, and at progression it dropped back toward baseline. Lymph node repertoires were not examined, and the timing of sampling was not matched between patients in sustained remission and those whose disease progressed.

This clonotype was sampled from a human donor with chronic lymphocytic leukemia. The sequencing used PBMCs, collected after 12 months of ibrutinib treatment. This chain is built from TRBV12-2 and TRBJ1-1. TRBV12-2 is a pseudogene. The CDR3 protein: CASSDRAAYEAFF. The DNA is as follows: TGTGCAAGTAGCGACAGAGCGGCATATGAAGCTTTCTTT.